The rows below give T cell receptor beta chains drawn from one sample of a study of radiotherapy plus CTLA-4 blockade in lung cancer. Assay: immunoSEQ multiplex PCR; the TCRdb copy retains only in-frame clones and omits some. The sample shows 85,000 to 95,000 clones, 82% of them seen only once. Sequencing used peripheral blood, obtained from a patient treated with radiotherapy plus ipilimumab. These receptors all stem from a human donor with non-small cell lung cancer that progressed on radiotherapy plus ipilimumab. CDR3s include the opening cysteine and the closing phenylalanine or tryptophan. The order of the fields is clone size, J gene, V gene, CDR3 length, D gene, CDR3 DNA, CDR3 protein. The D gene is left open where the match is weak. A clone size is listed for some rows: how often the clone was seen (once, few, many), or a class if it is expanded.

- TRBJ1-1 TRBV28 13 - TGTGCCAGCAGTCCCGGAAGCTACACTGAAGCTTTCTTT CASSPGSYTEAFF
- TRBJ2-3 TRBV4-1 15 - TGCGCCAGCAGCCAATGGGACGGGGACACAGATACGCAGTATTTT CASSQWDGDTDTQYF
- TRBJ1-3 TRBV19 16 - TGTGCCAGTAATAACAATCAGGGAGTTGATGGAAACACCATATATTTT CASNNNQGVDGNTIYF
- TRBJ1-4 TRBV6-1 14 - TGTGCCAGCACCACCAGGGAGGGTCTTGAAAAACTGTTTTTT CASTTREGLEKLFF
few TRBJ2-7 TRBV5-4 14 - TGTGCCAGCAGCCCATCTATTGGCTCCTACGAGCAGTACTTC CASSPSIGSYEQYF
- TRBJ1-5 TRBV6-1 14 - TGTGCCAGCAACCAGGGATCGGGCAATCAGCCCCAGCATTTT CASNQGSGNQPQHF
- TRBJ2-1 TRBV28 16 TRBD1 TGTGCCAGCAGGAGCTACGGACAGGGTCCAGAGAATGAGCAGTTCTTC CASRSYGQGPENEQFF
once TRBJ2-7 TRBV2 15 TRBD1 TGTGCCAGCAGTGAAAGGGCGGCGGGACAGGGGGCCAAGTACTTC CASSERAAGQGAKYF
- TRBJ2-7 TRBV10-1 13 - TGCGCCAGCAGTGAGTCGGGGGTAAACGAGCAGTACTTC CASSESGVNEQYF
- TRBJ1-4 TRBV6-1 13 - TGTGCCAGCAGTGGAGGGCCGAATGAAAAACTGTTTTTT CASSGGPNEKLFF
- TRBJ2-3 TRBV20-1 10 - TGCAGTGCCCTAGATGATACGCAGTATTTT CSALDDTQYF
few TRBJ1-1 TRBV7-2 14 - TGTGCCAGCAGCTTAGACCGGGGTTTGTCTGAAGCTTTCTTT CASSLDRGLSEAFF
- TRBJ2-3 TRBV6-1 14 - TGTGCCAGCAGGCCAAGGGATTCCGGAGTTGCGCAGTATTTT CASRPRDSGVAQYF
- TRBJ2-2 TRBV6-5 15 TRBD1 TGTGCCAGCAGTTACGGGACAGATAACACCGGGGAGCTGTTTTTT CASSYGTDNTGELFF
- TRBJ1-1 TRBV7-8 14 TRBD1 TGTGCCAGCAGCCGTACGGGACAGGGGATTGAAGCTTTCTTT CASSRTGQGIEAFF
few TRBJ2-7 TRBV5-1 14 - TGCGCCAGCAGCGTCGGGTTCGGCTCCTACGAGCAGTACTTC CASSVGFGSYEQYF
- TRBJ2-3 TRBV30 15 - TGTGCCTGGAGTGTTAAGGTGCAGGGGGGTGATACGCAGTATTTT CAWSVKVQGGDTQYF
- TRBJ1-4 TRBV4-1 16 - TGCGCCAGCAGCCAAGTCCCCATGGGGACTAATGAAAAACTGTTTTTT CASSQVPMGTNEKLFF
few TRBJ1-2 TRBV2 15 TRBD1 TGTGCCAGCAGTGAAGGGGGACAGGGCGTCTATGGCTACACCTTC CASSEGGQGVYGYTF
- TRBJ1-1 TRBV7-9 15 - TGTGCCAGCCTCCCCCCAGGGGCCCAGAACACTGAAGCTTTCTTT CASLPPGAQNTEAFF
- TRBJ1-2 TRBV11-3 14 TRBD1 TGTGCCAGCAGACGGGACAGCTCTAACTATGGCTACACCTTC CASRRDSSNYGYTF
- TRBJ1-3 TRBV30 15 - TGTGCCTGGAGACGCCAGGGTATCTCTGGAAACACCATATATTTT CAWRRQGISGNTIYF
- TRBJ2-3 TRBV6-5 14 - TGTGCCAGCAGTTACGGTCAGGCTACAGATACGCAGTATTTT CASSYGQATDTQYF
- TRBJ2-5 TRBV7-9 15 - TGTGCCAGCAGCGCTCCTTGGACTGTTCAAGAGACCCAGTACTTC CASSAPWTVQETQYF
- TRBJ1-5 TRBV7-2 14 TRBD1 TGTGCCAGCAGCCCAGGGGGGAGCAATCAGCCCCAGCATTTT CASSPGGSNQPQHF
- TRBJ1-2 TRBV10-3 13 - TGTGCCATCCTAGACCGAGAGCTAAATGGCTACACCTTC CAILDRELNGYTF
- TRBJ2-7 TRBV27 17 - TGTGCCAGCAGTTTATCTCTGGCAGCGACCCCTAGGCCCGAGCAGTACTTC CASSLSLAATPRPEQYF
- TRBJ2-2 TRBV5-1 14 - TGCGCCAGCAGCTTGGCAGCTTTCACCGGGGAGCTGTTTTTT CASSLAAFTGELFF
- TRBJ1-5 TRBV18 15 TRBD1 TGTGCCAGCTCACCGGGGTGGGACAGGGCCCAGCCCCAGCATTTT CASSPGWDRAQPQHF
- TRBJ1-4 TRBV15 15 - TGTGCCACCAGCAGAGATAGAGGATATGGTGAAAAACTGTTTTTT CATSRDRGYGEKLFF
- TRBJ2-2 TRBV30 14 TRBD2 TGTGCCTGGAGCGCCGGACTAGCACCCGGGGAGCTGTTTTTT CAWSAGLAPGELFF
- TRBJ2-1 TRBV11-2 13 - TGTGCCAGCACAGGGTTCTCCTACAATGAGCAGTTCTTC CASTGFSYNEQFF
- TRBJ2-1 TRBV9 17 - TGTGCCAGCAGCCCCCCGTTCGTCGGGAGCTGGGGCAATGAGCAGTTCTTC CASSPPFVGSWGNEQFF
- TRBJ2-3 TRBV5-1 15 - TGCGCCAGCAGCTTGGGTGCGGGTAGCACAGATACGCAGTATTTT CASSLGAGSTDTQYF
- TRBJ1-3 TRBV28 17 - TGTGCCAGCAGTCCGGCCGGGACGGGCACAACTGGAAACACCATATATTTT CASSPAGTGTTGNTIYF
- TRBJ2-3 TRBV2 16 TRBD2 TGTGCCAGCACCCGACTAGCGGGAGGGGAAGCAGATACGCAGTATTTT CASTRLAGGEADTQYF
- TRBJ1-2 TRBV7-2 14 - TGTGCCAGCAGCTTATATCCCCAGTTCTATGGCTACACCTTC CASSLYPQFYGYTF
- TRBJ2-7 TRBV29-1 15 TRBD1 TGCAGCGTTGAAGATCGGGCAGGGGGCCTTGACGAGCAGTACTTC CSVEDRAGGLDEQYF
- TRBJ2-2 TRBV7-3 13 - TGTGCCAGCAGCTTACTAGCGCCCGGGGAGCTGTTTTTT CASSLLAPGELFF
- TRBJ2-1 TRBV15 15 TRBD2 TGTGCCACCAGCAGAGTAGCGGGAGTAGGGAATGAGCAGTTCTTC CATSRVAGVGNEQFF
- TRBJ2-1 TRBV5-1 13 - TGCGCCAGCAACCCCCCAGGGGGAGGTGAGCAGTTCTTC CASNPPGGGEQFF
- TRBJ2-1 TRBV7-2 16 - TGTGCCAGCAGCTGGAGGGACTCCACCAGCCCCAATGAGCAGTTCTTC CASSWRDSTSPNEQFF